This T cell receptor (beta chain) was documented in a study of CD8 T cells in ankylosing spondylitis. Whole-study results and caveats: Relatively rare in peripheral blood, disease-linked clones were also CD8+. In ankylosing spondylitis patients, matched synovial fluid reportedly showed significant enrichment of disease-linked clones. Ankylosing spondylitis blood appeared to be characterized by a TCR beta motif of under 10 highly homologous variants. In reactive arthritis synovial fluid and blood, some motif variants had been reported before.

As regards this clonotype: What it binds is unknown.

V was pared by 9 bases and J by 2 bases, with 4 bases between. Germline V gene data show CDR1 as KGHDR and CDR2 as SFDVKD. The CDR3 consists of 11 residues. For TCR beta, libraries came from quantitative 5'-RACE with molecular barcodes. TCRdb passed the 5' RACE reads through MiXCR, listing each CDR3 protein once. Of roughly 700,000 distinct CDR3 sequences in the sample, roughly 19% were seen once. The chain joins TRBV24-1 to TRBJ2-4, with D hard to call. The sequenced material came from blood, either unsorted or a sorted T cell fraction (not recorded which). The clonotype was recovered from a male donor with ankylosing spondylitis. Here the CDR3 DNA reads TGTGCCACCGCGTCCAAAAACATTCAGTACTTC. Amino acids: CATASKNIQYF.